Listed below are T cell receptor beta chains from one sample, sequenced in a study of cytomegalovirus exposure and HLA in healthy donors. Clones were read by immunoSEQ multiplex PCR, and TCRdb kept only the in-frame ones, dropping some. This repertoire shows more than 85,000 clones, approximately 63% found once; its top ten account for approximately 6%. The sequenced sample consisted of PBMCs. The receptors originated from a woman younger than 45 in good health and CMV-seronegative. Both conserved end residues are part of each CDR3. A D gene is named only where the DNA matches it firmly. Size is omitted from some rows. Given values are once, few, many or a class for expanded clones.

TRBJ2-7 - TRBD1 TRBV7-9 TGTGCCAGCAGCTCGGGACAGGGGAAAGGAGCCGGCGCGAGGTACTTC CASSSGQGKGAGARYF
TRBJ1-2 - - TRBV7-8 TGTGCCAGCAGCCCCCTTTGGAGTAGGAGGGAAGTGGCTAACTATGGCTACACCTTC CASSPLWSRREVANYGYTF
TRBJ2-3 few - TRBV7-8 TGTGCCAGCAGCTTGCAGACAGGCACAGATACGCAGTATTTT CASSLQTGTDTQYF
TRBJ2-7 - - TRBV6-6 TGTGCCAGCAGTTACTCCTCGACTAGAGAGCAGTACTTC CASSYSSTREQYF
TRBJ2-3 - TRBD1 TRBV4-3 TGCGCCAGCAGCCAAGAAGGGACAGCAACAGATACGCAGTATTTT CASSQEGTATDTQYF
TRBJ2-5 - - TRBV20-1 TGCAGTGCTAACAGGCAAGAGACCCAGTACTTC CSANRQETQYF
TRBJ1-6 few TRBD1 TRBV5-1 TGCGCCAGCAGCGGGGCAGGGGGATCACCCCTCCACTTT CASSGAGGSPLHF
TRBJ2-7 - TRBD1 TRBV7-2 TGTGCCAGCAGCTTAGGGGGGACAGGGGTCGAGCAGTACTTC CASSLGGTGVEQYF
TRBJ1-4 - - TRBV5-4 TGTGCCAGCAGCTCAGGGCTTAATGAAAAACTGTTTTTT CASSSGLNEKLFF
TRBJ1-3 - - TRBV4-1 TGCGCCAGCAGCCAAGTCTCGGGAAACACCATATATTTT CASSQVSGNTIYF
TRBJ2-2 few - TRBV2 TGTGCCAGCAGTTCGGGCACCGGGGAGCTGTTTTTT CASSSGTGELFF
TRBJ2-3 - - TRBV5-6 TGTGCCAGCAGCCTAACTCGGGGGATGACAGATACGCAGTATTTT CASSLTRGMTDTQYF
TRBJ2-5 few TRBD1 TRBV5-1 TGCGCCAGCTGGACAGGAACTTTGAGGGAGACCCAGTACTTC CASWTGTLRETQYF
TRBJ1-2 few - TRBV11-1 TGTGCCAGCAGCCCCCCCCACATCGGGGGCTACACCTTC CASSPPHIGGYTF
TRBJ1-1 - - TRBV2 TGTGCCAGCAGTGAACAGGGGTACGGTACTGAAGCTTTCTTT CASSEQGYGTEAFF
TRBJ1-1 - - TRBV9 TGTGCCAGCAGCGTCGGTGGTATGACTGAAGCTTTCTTT CASSVGGMTEAFF
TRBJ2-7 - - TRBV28 TGTGCCAGCGGGTGGGTCGGGTACGAGCAGTACTTC CASGWVGYEQYF
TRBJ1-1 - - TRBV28 TGTGCCAGCATTAGGGGGGGACCAAACACTGAAGCTTTCTTT CASIRGGPNTEAFF
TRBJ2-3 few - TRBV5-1 TGCGCCAGCAGCTTGGACAGGGCTTTAGATACGCAGTATTTT CASSLDRALDTQYF
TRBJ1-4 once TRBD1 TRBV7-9 TGTGCCAGCAGCAACACAGGGGGCTTTGAAAAACTGTTTTTT CASSNTGGFEKLFF
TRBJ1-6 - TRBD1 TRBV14 TGTGCCAGCAGCCAACGGGACAGGGGGCGGTTTAACTCACCCCTCCACTTT CASSQRDRGRFNSPLHF
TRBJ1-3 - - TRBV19 TGTGCCAGTAGTACGGGTTTCTCTGGAAACACCATATATTTT CASSTGFSGNTIYF
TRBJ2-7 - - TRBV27 TGTGCCAGCAGCCGGGGGAGCGACGAGCAGTACTTC CASSRGSDEQYF
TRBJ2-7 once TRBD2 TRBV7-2 TGTGCCAGCAGCTCGAAGGTATCGGGACTATCCTACGAGCAGTACTTC CASSSKVSGLSYEQYF
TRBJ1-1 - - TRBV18 TGTGCCAGCTCACCGCTAACAGGGATGAACACTGAAGCTTTCTTT CASSPLTGMNTEAFF
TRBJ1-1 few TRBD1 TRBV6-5 TGTGCCAGCAGTTACCTCTACAGGGGCGTGAACACTGAAGCTTTCTTT CASSYLYRGVNTEAFF
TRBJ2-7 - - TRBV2 TGTGCCAGTTACGACCCCCCGGGCGAGCAGTACTTC CASYDPPGEQYF
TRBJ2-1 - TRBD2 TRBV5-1 TGCGCCAGCAGCATGGGACTAGCGGGGGTTGATGAGCAGTTCTTC CASSMGLAGVDEQFF
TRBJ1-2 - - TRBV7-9 TGTGCCAGCAGCTTAGATATTTCTAGCTATGGCTACACCTTC CASSLDISSYGYTF
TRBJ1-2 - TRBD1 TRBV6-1 TGTGCCAGCAGTTCCTCGACAGGGAACTATGGCTACACCTTC CASSSSTGNYGYTF
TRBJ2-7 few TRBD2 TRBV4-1 TGCGCCAGCAGCCAAGTGGCGACTGCGGGGGACGAGCAGTACTTC CASSQVATAGDEQYF
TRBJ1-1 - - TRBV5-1 TGCGCCAGCGGGCTCAACACTGAAGCTTTCTTT CASGLNTEAFF
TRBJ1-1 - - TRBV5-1 TGCGCCAGCAGCTTGTCAGGGGATGGAAGTGAAGCTTTCTTT CASSLSGDGSEAFF
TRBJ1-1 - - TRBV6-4 TGTGCCAGCAGTCCAGGTCCTGAAGCTTTCTTT CASSPGPEAFF
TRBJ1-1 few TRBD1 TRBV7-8 TGTGCCAGCAGTCGTCTGGGACAGGGAAACACTGAAGCTTTCTTT CASSRLGQGNTEAFF
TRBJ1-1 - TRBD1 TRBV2 TGTGCCAGCGGGGGGACAGGCTCTGAAGCTTTCTTT CASGGTGSEAFF
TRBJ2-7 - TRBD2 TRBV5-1 TGCGCCAGCAGCTTGGAGCCTAGCGGATCCTACGAGCAGTACTTC CASSLEPSGSYEQYF
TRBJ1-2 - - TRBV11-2 TGTGCCAGCAGCTTAGATCTCGGCGCAGACATCTATGGCTACACCTTC CASSLDLGADIYGYTF
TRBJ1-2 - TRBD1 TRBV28 TGTGCCACTCGTGGGTCAGGGGGGCAATCTGGCTACACCTTC CATRGSGGQSGYTF
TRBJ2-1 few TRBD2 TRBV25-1 TGTGCCAGCAGTGAAACTAGCGGGGGGGGGAGTGAGCAGTTCTTC CASSETSGGGSEQFF
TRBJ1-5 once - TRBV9 TGTGCCAGCAGCGTAGAGGCAGGGAAGAATCAGCCCCAGCATTTT CASSVEAGKNQPQHF
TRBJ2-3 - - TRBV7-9 TGTGCCAGCAGCCTACCGACTCCGGAAGGCACAGATACGCAGTATTTT CASSLPTPEGTDTQYF
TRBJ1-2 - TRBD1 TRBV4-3 TGCGCCAGCAGCCAAACTCAGGGGGCGGGTGGCTACACCTTC CASSQTQGAGGYTF
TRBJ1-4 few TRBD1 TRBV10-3 TGTGCCATCAGACAGGGGGCTGATGAAAAACTGTTTTTT CAIRQGADEKLFF
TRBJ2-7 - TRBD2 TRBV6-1 TGTGCCAGCAGTGACCCCCCGGGAGGGTTCTACGAGCAGTACTTC CASSDPPGGFYEQYF
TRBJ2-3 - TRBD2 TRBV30 TGTGCCTGGAGTCGGACTAGCTCAGATACGCAGTATTTT CAWSRTSSDTQYF
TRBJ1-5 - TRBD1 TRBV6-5 TGTGCCAGCAGCCGACAGGGGGATTTCGATCAGCCCCAGCATTTT CASSRQGDFDQPQHF
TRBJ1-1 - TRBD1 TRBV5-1 TGCGCCAGCAGCTTGATTACGACAGGGGCGAACACTGAAGCTTTCTTT CASSLITTGANTEAFF
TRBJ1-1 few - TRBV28 TGTGCCAGCAGTTTCCGTCAGTATAACGAAGCTTTCTTT CASSFRQYNEAFF
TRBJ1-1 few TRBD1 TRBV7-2 TGTGCCAGCAGCCAAACAGGGGTGATAGGTGAAGCTTTCTTT CASSQTGVIGEAFF